This T cell receptor (beta chain) was recovered during a study of control samples from healthy donors and cancer patients. Only one count was recorded for this clone. The assay was immunoSEQ multiplex PCR, and TCRdb's table has in-frame clones only and misses some. The sample records 65,000 to 100,000 clones, 80% to 90% being singletons. Per germline, CDR1 MDHEN and CDR2 SYDVKM. Trimming took 8 bases from V and 10 from J; bases not matched to a gene: 11. The length of the CDR3 is 14 residues. Material for sequencing was blood. The chain recombines TRBV28 with TRBJ1-4; TRBD1 matches at 9 bases. The clonotype comes from a man in his fifties in good health. The CDR3 DNA reads TGTGCCAGCGGTCCCGGGACAGGGAGAGGAAAACTGTTTTTT. Translation gives CASGPGTGRGKLFF.